The rows below give T cell receptor beta chains drawn from one sample of a study of beta chain features in type 1 diabetes. Method: immunoSEQ multiplex PCR; TCRdb's copy keeps in-frame clones and lacks some. Of 140,000 to 150,000 clones detected, roughly 48% appear once; the ten largest clones hold under 0.5%. Sequencing input: Tregs from blood. The source is a man between 18 and 35 years old in good health. Each CDR3 is given with its conserved first and last residue.

TRBV6-6	CASSSPGISGELFF
TRBV4-1	CASSQEGQLTGYTF
TRBV15	CATRQGSQETQYF
TRBV29-1	CSVPRAGQNYGYTF
TRBV18	CASSPPARGAKNIQYF
TRBV15	CATSRDPEAGDSETQYF
TRBV29-1	CSTSGEGYNEQFF
TRBV6-6	CASTLRGVGEQYF
TRBV29-1	CSVGGLPGLAVYEQYF
TRBV30	CAWSVRRVSYNEQFF
TRBV28	CASSPRFSAYEQYF
TRBV7-2	CASSPRTGETQYF
TRBV30	CAWSISGGDREAFF
TRBV6-6	CASKGAVLNEKLFF
TRBV5-4	CASSPGGGQGIF
TRBV10-3	CAISRTEHGELFF
TRBV4-1	CASSSQGGEAFF